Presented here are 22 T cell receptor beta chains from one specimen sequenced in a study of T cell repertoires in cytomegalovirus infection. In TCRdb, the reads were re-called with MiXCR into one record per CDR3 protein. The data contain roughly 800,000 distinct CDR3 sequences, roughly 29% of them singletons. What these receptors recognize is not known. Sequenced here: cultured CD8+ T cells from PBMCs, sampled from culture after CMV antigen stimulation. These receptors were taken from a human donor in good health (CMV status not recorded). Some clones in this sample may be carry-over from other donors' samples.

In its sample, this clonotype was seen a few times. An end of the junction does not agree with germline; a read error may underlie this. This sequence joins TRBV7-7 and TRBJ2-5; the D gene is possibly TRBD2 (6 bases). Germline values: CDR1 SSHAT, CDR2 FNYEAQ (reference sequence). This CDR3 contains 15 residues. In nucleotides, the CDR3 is TGTGCTAGCAGCTCATGGAGGGGCACCCAAGAGACCCAGTACTTC. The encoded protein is CASSSWRGTQETQYF.

The CDR3 is CASSLLFFRDHNEQFF. For the CDR3, the DNA is TGTGCCAGCAGTTTATTATTCTTTAGGGATCACAATGAGCAGTTCTTC. The chain is built from TRBV12-3 or TRBV12-4 and TRBJ2-1, with D hard to call. The V end lost 2 bases, the J end lost 5 bases, and 16 bases lay between the germline ends. CDR3 length: 16 amino acids.

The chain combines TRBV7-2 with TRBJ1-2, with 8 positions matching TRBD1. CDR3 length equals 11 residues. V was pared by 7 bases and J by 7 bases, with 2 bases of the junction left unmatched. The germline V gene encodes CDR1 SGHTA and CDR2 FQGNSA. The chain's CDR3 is CASNDRGGYTF. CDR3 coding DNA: TGTGCCAGCAACGACAGGGGTGGCTACACCTTC.

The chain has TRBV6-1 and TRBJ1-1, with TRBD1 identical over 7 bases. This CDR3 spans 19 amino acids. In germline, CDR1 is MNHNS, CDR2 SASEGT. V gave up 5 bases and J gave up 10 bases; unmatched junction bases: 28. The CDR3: CASSQRQGKAGLTNLLAFF. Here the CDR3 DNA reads TGTGCCAGCAGTCAACGACAGGGTAAGGCCGGTTTGACGAACCTGTTAGCTTTCTTT.

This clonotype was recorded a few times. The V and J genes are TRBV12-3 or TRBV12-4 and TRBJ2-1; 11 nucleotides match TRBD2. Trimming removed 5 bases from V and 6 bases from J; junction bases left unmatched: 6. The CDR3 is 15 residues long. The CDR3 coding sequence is TGTGCCAGCAGTCCTAGCGGGGGGCCGGGCAATGAGCAGTTCTTC. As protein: CASSPSGGPGNEQFF.

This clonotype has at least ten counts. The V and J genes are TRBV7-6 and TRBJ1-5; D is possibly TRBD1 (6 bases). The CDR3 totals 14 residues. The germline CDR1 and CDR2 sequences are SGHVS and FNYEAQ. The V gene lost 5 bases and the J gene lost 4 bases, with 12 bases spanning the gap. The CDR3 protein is CASSLPGQNQPQHF. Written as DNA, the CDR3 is TGTGCCAGCAGCCTCCCCGGACAGAATCAGCCCCAGCATTTT.

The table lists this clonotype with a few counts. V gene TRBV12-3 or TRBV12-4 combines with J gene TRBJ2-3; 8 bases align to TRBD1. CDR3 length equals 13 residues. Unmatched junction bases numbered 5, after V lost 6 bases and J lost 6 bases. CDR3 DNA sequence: TGTGCCAGCAGCCGGACAGGGTGGGATACGCAGTATTTT. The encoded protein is CASSRTGWDTQYF.

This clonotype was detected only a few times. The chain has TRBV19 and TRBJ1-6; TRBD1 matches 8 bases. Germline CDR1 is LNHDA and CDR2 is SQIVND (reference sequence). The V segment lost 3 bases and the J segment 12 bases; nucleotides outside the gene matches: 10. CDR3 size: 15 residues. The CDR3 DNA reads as TGTGCCAGTAGTATCGGTCAGGGGGCCGTCTTACCCCTCCACTTT. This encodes CASSIGQGAVLPLHF. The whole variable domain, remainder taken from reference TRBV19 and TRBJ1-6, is DGGITQSPKYLFRKEGQNVTLSCEQNLNHDAMYWYRQDPGQGLRLIYYSQIVNDFQKGDIAEGYSVSREKKESFPLTVTSAQKNPTAFYLCASSIGQGAVLPLHFGNGTRLTVT.

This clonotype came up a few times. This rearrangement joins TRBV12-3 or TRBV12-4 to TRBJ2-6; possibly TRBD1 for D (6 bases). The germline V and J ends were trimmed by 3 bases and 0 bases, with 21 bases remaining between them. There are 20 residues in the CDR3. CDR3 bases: TGTGCCAGCAGTTTTTCGAAAGGGACACGTGCTAGCTCTGGGGCCAACGTCCTGACTTTC. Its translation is CASSFSKGTRASSGANVLTF.

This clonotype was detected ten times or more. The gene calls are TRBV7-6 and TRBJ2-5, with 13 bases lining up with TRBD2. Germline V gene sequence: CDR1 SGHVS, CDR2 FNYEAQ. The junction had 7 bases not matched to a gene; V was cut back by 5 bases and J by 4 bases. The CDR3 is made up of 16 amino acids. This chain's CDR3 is CASSLRLAGGLETQYF. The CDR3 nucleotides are TGTGCCAGCAGCCTAAGACTAGCGGGGGGATTAGAGACCCAGTACTTC. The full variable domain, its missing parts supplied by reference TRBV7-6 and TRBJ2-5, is GAGVSQSPRYKVTKRGQDVALRCDPISGHVSLYWYRQALGQGPEFLTYFNYEAQQDKSGLPNDRFSAERPEGSISTLTIQRTEQRDSAMYRCASSLRLAGGLETQYFGPGTRLLVL.

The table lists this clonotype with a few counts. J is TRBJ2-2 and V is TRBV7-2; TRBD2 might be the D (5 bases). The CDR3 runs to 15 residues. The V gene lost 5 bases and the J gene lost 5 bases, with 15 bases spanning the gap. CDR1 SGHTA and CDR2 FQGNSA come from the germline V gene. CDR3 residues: CASSRTERRTGELFF. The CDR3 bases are TGTGCCAGCAGCCGAACCGAACGGAGGACCGGGGAGCTGTTTTTT.

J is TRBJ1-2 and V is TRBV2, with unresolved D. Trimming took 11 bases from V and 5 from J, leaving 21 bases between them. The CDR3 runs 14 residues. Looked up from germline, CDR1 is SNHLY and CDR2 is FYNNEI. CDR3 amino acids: CAADFPAAPYGYTF. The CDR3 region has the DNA TGTGCCGCGGACTTTCCCGCGGCCCCTTATGGCTACACCTTC. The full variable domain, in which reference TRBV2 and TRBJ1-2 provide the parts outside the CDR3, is EPEVTQTPSHQVTQMGQEVILRCVPISNHLYFYWYRQILGQKVEFLVSFYNNEISEKSEIFDDQFSVERPDGSNFTLKIRSTKLEDSAMYFCAADFPAAPYGYTFGSGTRLTVV.

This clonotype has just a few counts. CDR3 coding DNA: TGTGCCAGCAGTCCCCGGGACAACACAGATACGCAGTATTTT. Translating it yields CASSPRDNTDTQYF. The chain couples TRBV27 to TRBJ2-3, with D possibly matching TRBD1 (6 bases). Per the germline V gene, CDR1 is MNHEY and CDR2 is SMNVEV (reference sequence). V was pared by 5 bases and J by 2 bases, with 11 bases between. CDR3 length equals 14 residues.

The CDR3 nucleotides read TGCGCCAGCAGCCAGGGAGGCGAAAACACCATATATTTT. Encoded protein: CASSQGGENTIYF. V gene TRBV4-1 combines with J gene TRBJ1-3; D remains unclear. Trimming pared 3 bases from V and 6 bases from J, leaving 9 bases between. This CDR3 is 13 amino acids long. The germline V gene encodes CDR1 MGHRA and CDR2 YSYEKL.

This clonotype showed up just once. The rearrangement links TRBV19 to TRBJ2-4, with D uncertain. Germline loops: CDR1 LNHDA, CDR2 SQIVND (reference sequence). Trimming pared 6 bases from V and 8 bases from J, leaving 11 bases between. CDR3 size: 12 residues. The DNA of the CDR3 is TGTGCCAGTAGAAACCTCTTGGACATTCAGTACTTC. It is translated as CASRNLLDIQYF.

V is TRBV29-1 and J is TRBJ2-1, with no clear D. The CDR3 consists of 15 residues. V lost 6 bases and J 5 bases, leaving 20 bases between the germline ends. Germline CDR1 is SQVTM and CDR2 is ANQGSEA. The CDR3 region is CSVPEGILYNNEQFF. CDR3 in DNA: TGCAGCGTCCCAGAAGGGATCCTCTATAACAATGAGCAGTTCTTC.

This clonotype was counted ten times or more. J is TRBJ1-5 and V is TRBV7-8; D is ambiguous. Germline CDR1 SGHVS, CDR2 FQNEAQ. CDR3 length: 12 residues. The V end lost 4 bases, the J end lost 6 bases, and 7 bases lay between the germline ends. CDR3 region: CASSWGIQPQHF. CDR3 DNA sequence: TGTGCCAGCAGCTGGGGTATTCAGCCCCAGCATTTT.

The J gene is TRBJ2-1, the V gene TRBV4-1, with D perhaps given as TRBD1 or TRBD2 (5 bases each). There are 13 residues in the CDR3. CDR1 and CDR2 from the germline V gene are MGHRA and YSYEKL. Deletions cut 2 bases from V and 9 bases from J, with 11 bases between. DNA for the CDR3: TGCGCCAGCAGCCAAAGGTCTGGGGGTGAGCAGTTCTTC. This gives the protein CASSQRSGGEQFF.

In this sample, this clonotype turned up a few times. For the CDR3, the DNA is TGCAGTGCTAGGGACAGGGATGGCAATCAGCCCCAGCATTTT. It yields the protein CSARDRDGNQPQHF. The chain recombines TRBV20-1 with TRBJ1-5, with TRBD1 matching over 8 bases. The V gene's germline CDR1 is DFQATT and CDR2 SNEGSKA (reference sequence). V dropped 3 bases and J dropped 2; count of bases not matched to a gene: 3. The CDR3 is 14 amino acids.

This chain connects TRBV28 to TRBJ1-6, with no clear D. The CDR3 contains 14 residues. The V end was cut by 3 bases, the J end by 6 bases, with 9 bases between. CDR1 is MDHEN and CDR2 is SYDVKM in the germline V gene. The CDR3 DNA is TGTGCCAGCAGTTTCCAGGTTGTTAATTCACCCCTCCACTTT. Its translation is CASSFQVVNSPLHF. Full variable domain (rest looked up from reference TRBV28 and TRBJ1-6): DVKVTQSSRYLVKRTGEKVFLECVQDMDHENMFWYRQDPGLGLRLIYFSYDVKMKEKGDIPEGYSVSREKKERFSLILESASTNQTSMYLCASSFQVVNSPLHFGNGTRLTVT.

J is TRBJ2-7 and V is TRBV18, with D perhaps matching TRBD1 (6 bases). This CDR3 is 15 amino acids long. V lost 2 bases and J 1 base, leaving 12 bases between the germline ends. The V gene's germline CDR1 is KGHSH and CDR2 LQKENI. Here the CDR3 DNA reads TGTGCCAGCTCACCAGGGGGCAAGGGGTCCTACGAGCAGTACGTC. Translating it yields CASSPGGKGSYEQYV.

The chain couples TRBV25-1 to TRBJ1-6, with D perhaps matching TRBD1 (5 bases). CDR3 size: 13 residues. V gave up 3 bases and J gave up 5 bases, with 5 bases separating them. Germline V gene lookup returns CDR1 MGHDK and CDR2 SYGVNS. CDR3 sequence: CASSETDNSPLHF. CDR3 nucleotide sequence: TGTGCCAGCAGTGAGACAGATAATTCACCCCTCCACTTT.